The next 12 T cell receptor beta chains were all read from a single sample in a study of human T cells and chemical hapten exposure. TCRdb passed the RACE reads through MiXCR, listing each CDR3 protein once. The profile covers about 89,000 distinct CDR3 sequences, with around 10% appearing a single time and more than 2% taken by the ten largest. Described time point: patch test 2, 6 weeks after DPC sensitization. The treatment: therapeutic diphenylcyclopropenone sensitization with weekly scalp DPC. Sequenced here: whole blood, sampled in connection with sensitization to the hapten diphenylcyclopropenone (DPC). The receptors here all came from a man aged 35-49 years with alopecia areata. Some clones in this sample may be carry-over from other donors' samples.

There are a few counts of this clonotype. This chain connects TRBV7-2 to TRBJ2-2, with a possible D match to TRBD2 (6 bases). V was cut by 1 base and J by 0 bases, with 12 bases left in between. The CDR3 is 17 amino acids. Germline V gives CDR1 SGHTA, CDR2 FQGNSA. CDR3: CASSLGGLIANTGELFF. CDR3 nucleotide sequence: TGTGCCAGCAGCTTAGGGGGACTGATCGCGAACACCGGGGAGCTGTTTTTT. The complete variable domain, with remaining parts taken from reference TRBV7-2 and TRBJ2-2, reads GAGVSQSPSNKVTEKGKDVELRCDPISGHTALYWYRQSLGQGLEFLIYFQGNSAPDKSGLPSDRFSAERTGGSVSTLTIQRTQQEDSAVYLCASSLGGLIANTGELFFGEGSRLTVL.

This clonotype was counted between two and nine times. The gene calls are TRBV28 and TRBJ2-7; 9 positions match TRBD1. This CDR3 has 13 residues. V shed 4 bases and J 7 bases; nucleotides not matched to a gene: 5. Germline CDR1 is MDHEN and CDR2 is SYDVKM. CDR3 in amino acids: CASSSGTGLEQYF. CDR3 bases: TGTGCCAGCAGTTCGGGGACAGGGTTAGAGCAGTACTTC.

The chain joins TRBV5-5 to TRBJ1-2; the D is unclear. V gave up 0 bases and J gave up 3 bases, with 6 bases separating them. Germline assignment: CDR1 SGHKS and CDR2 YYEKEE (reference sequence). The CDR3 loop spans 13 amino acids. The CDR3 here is CASSLADHYGYTF. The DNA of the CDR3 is TGTGCCAGCAGCTTGGCAGATCACTATGGCTACACCTTC.

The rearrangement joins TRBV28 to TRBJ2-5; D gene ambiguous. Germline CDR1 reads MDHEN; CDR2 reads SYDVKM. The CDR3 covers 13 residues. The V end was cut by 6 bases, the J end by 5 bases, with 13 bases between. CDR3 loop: CASSLSSPETQYF. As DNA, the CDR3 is TGTGCCAGCAGCCTGTCTTCCCCGGAGACCCAGTACTTC.

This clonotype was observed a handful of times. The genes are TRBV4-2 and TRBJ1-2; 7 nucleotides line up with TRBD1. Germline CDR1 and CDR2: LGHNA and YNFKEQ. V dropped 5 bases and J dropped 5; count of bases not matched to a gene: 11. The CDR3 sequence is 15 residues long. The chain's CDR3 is CASSFQTEGAYGYTF. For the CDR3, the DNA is TGTGCCAGCAGCTTCCAGACAGAGGGGGCATATGGCTACACCTTC.

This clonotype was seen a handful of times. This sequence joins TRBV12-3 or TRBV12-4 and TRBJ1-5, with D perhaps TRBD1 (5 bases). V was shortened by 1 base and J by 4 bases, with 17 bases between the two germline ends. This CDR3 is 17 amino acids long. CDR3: CASSLETGGNLNQPQHF. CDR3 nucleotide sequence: TGTGCCAGCAGTTTAGAAACAGGAGGAAATCTAAATCAGCCCCAGCATTTT.

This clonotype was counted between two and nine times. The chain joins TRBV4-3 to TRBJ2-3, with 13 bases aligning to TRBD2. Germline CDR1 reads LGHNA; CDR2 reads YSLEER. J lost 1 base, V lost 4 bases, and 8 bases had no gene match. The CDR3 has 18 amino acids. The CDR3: CASSLRSGLAGGTDTQYF. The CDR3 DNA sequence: TGCGCCAGCAGCCTCAGATCAGGACTAGCGGGAGGCACAGATACGCAGTATTTT.

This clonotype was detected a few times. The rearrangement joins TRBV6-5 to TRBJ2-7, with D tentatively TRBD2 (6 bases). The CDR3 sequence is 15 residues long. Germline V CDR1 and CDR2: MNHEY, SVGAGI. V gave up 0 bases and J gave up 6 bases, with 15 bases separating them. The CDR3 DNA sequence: TGTGCCAGCAGTTACTCGAAAGACTTGGGGGGCGAGCAGTACGTC. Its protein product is CASSYSKDLGGEQYV.

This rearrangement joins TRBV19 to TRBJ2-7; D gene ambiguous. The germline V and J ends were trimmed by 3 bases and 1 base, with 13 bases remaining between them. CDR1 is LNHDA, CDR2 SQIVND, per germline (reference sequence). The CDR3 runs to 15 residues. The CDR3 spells CASSIFWKESYEQYV. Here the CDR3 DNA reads TGTGCCAGTAGTATTTTTTGGAAAGAGTCCTACGAGCAGTACGTC.

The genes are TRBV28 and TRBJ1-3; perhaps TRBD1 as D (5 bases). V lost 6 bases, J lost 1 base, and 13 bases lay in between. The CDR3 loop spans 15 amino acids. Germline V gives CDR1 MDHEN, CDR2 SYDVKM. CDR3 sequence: CASRGDRTSGNTIYF. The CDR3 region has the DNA TGTGCCAGCAGGGGCGACAGAACTTCTGGAAACACCATATATTTT. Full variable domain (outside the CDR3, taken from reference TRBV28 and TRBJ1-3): DVKVTQSSRYLVKRTGEKVFLECVQDMDHENMFWYRQDPGLGLRLIYFSYDVKMKEKGDIPEGYSVSREKKERFSLILESASTNQTSMYLCASRGDRTSGNTIYFGEGSWLTVV.

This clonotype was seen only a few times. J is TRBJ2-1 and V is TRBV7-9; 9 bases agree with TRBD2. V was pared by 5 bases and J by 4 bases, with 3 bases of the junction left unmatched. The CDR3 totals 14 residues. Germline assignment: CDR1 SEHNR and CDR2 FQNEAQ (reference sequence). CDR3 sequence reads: CASSATSGYNEQFF. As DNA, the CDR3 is TGTGCCAGCAGCGCGACTAGCGGTTACAATGAGCAGTTCTTC.

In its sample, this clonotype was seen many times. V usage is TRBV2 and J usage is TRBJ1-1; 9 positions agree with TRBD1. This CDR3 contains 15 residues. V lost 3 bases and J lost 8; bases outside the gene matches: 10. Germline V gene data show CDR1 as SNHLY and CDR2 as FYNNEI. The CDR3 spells CASSEAGTGWTEAFF. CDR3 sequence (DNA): TGTGCCAGCAGTGAGGCCGGGACAGGGTGGACCGAAGCTTTCTTT.